Each of the 5 T cell receptor beta chains below was sequenced from the same sample in a study of OX40 agonist ivuxolimab in advanced cancers. The method was immunoSEQ multiplex PCR; TCRdb's version includes in-frame clones alone and lacks a portion of them. The profile shows about 35,000 clones, 80% to 95% of them singletons. The sample consisted of CD4+ or CD8+ T cells sorted from blood, taken in a trial of the OX40 agonist ivuxolimab. The receptors originated from an adult with an advanced solid tumor such as melanoma, head and neck, liver or kidney cancer.

This clone was seen more than once but under ten times. The J gene is TRBJ2-1, the V gene TRBV7-9, with no clear D. This CDR3 region has 10 residues. Trimming took 4 bases from V and 13 from J, leaving 8 bases between them. The germline V gene encodes CDR1 SEHNR and CDR2 FQNEAQ (reference sequence). CDR3 protein: CASSWNVQFF. CDR3 nucleotide sequence: TGTGCCAGCAGCTGGAACGTTCAGTTCTTC.

The chain combines TRBV4-3 with TRBJ2-1; no clear D. The CDR3 has 14 residues. CDR1 and CDR2 from the germline V gene are LGHNA and YSLEER. V gave up 0 bases and J gave up 5 bases, with 8 bases separating them. The CDR3 loop reads CASSQDSMDNEQFF. In nucleotides, the CDR3 is TGCGCCAGCAGCCAAGACTCCATGGACAATGAGCAGTTCTTC.

The rearrangement links TRBV27 to TRBJ1-1; TRBD1 matches at 8 bases. The germline gives CDR1 MNHEY, CDR2 SMNVEV (reference sequence). With V trimmed by 1 base and J by 1 base, 8 bases remained unmatched. The CDR3 contains 17 residues. This CDR3 is CASSLLQGGIENTEAFF. The CDR3, as DNA: TGTGCCAGCAGTTTATTACAGGGGGGTATTGAGAACACTGAAGCTTTCTTT.

This clone was counted once. V usage is TRBV28 and J usage is TRBJ2-3, with TRBD1 matching over 9 bases. Germline V CDR1 and CDR2: MDHEN, SYDVKM. This CDR3 has 15 amino acids. With V trimmed by 0 bases and J by 4 bases, 2 bases remained unmatched. The CDR3 nucleotides are TGTGCCAGCAGTTTATGGGGACAGGGAGCAGATACGCAGTATTTT. Protein: CASSLWGQGADTQYF. The variable domain in full, completed from reference TRBV28 and TRBJ2-3, reads DVKVTQSSRYLVKRTGEKVFLECVQDMDHENMFWYRQDPGLGLRLIYFSYDVKMKEKGDIPEGYSVSREKKERFSLILESASTNQTSMYLCASSLWGQGADTQYFGPGTRLTVL.

The DNA of the CDR3 is TGTGCCTGCCTGGGGACTTGGAACACCGGGGAGCTGTTTTTT. Its translation is CACLGTWNTGELFF. The chain employs TRBV30 and TRBJ2-2; a weak D match, TRBD2 (6 bases). Germline V gives CDR1 GTSNPN, CDR2 SVGIG (reference sequence). Trimming shortened V by 6 bases and J by 1 base, and 12 bases separated the two germline ends. CDR3 length equals 14 residues.